The 19 T cell receptor beta chains presented below share a single source sample, sequenced in a study of blood T cell repertoires in COVID-19. Assay used: immunoSEQ multiplex PCR; TCRdb lists only in-frame clones, some missing. Of some 74,000 clones listed, roughly three quarters are singletons. The specimen was peripheral blood. These receptors all stem from a human donor in a cohort sampled during active COVID-19.

This clone was detected a few times. The CDR3 DNA is TGCGCCAGCAGCCAACATACGTCGGGAGGTCCGTCCTACGAGCAGTACTTC. Amino acids: CASSQHTSGGPSYEQYF. The genes are TRBV4-1 and TRBJ2-7, with 7 bases aligning to TRBD2. V was clipped by 2 bases and J by 1 base; unmatched bases: 11. CDR1 is MGHRA, CDR2 YSYEKL, per germline. The CDR3 has 17 amino acids.

The chain joins TRBV19 to TRBJ1-1, with D uncertain. Germline lookup yields CDR1 LNHDA and CDR2 SQIVND (reference sequence). CDR3 length: 14 amino acids. The ends were cut back, 1 base at V and 1 base at J, with 7 bases in the middle. CDR3: CASSIVEWNTEAFF. The CDR3 bases are TGTGCCAGTAGTATAGTTGAGTGGAACACTGAAGCTTTCTTT.

J is TRBJ1-2 and V is TRBV5-4; D might be TRBD1 (5 bases). This CDR3 is built from 14 residues. V was pared by 2 bases and J by 3 bases, with 11 bases between. The V gene's germline CDR1 is SGHNT and CDR2 YYREEE (reference sequence). The CDR3 is CASSLGAVDYGYTF. The CDR3 DNA reads as TGTGCCAGCAGCTTAGGGGCCGTTGACTATGGCTACACCTTC.

This chain uses TRBV7-6 with TRBJ2-7; 7 nucleotides agree with TRBD1. The CDR3 covers 14 residues. The germline CDR1 and CDR2 sequences are SGHVS and FNYEAQ. Trimming removed 6 bases from V and 7 bases from J; junction bases left unmatched: 12. The CDR3 protein is CASSLTGVLGEQYF. Here the CDR3 DNA reads TGTGCCAGCAGTCTAACAGGGGTCTTGGGGGAGCAGTACTTC.

This chain links TRBV6-2 or TRBV6-3 with TRBJ2-7; D gene unclear. Trimming cost V 1 base and J 3 bases, with 10 bases left between them. CDR3 length: 14 residues. Germline CDR1 MNHEY, CDR2 SVGEGT. CDR3 nucleotide sequence: TGTGCCAGCAGTTACTGGCACCTCTTCTACGAGCAGTACTTC. The encoded protein is CASSYWHLFYEQYF.

The chain has TRBV18 and TRBJ2-7; D gene ambiguous. There are 14 residues in the CDR3. The germline gives CDR1 KGHSH, CDR2 LQKENI. Trimming took off 5 bases at V and 0 bases at J, with 11 bases between the two ends. CDR3 coding DNA: TGTGCCAGCTCAGCACGGGCAGACTCCTACGAGCAGTACGTC. Amino acids: CASSARADSYEQYV.

CDR3 nucleotides: TGTGCCAGCAGCCGGACAGGGGGCACATATCAGCCCCAGCATTTT. This translates into CASSRTGGTYQPQHF. The chain recombines TRBV5-8 with TRBJ1-5; TRBD1 matches 11 bases. Per germline, CDR1 SGHTS and CDR2 YDEGEE. CDR3 size: 15 residues. The V gene end was trimmed by 4 bases and the J gene end by 5 bases; junction bases not matched to a gene: 5.

CDR3 DNA sequence: TGCGCCAGCAGCCAAGATCGGTGGGAGACCCAGTACTTC. Translating it yields CASSQDRWETQYF. The chain recombines TRBV4-3 with TRBJ2-5, with D unclear. The germline CDR1 and CDR2 sequences are LGHNA and YSLEER. The CDR3 covers 13 residues. Trimming stripped 0 bases from V and 5 bases from J, with 7 bases between.

The gene calls are TRBV11-3 and TRBJ2-4, with TRBD1 matching over 7 bases. Germline V gene sequence: CDR1 SGHNT, CDR2 YENEEA. The CDR3 runs 15 residues. After removal of 5 bases from V and 8 bases from J, the junction contained 12 bases not matched to a gene. The CDR3 DNA reads as TGTGCCAGCAGCAAACAAGGACAGGCTGGTGACATTCAGTACTTC. Translated, it gives CASSKQGQAGDIQYF.

This clone occurred once. The chain carries TRBV29-1 and TRBJ2-3; 7 bases match TRBD2. CDR3 length: 14 residues. The V segment lost 1 base and the J segment 3 bases; nucleotides outside the gene matches: 4. Germline CDR1 SQVTM, CDR2 ANQGSEA. The CDR3 loop is CSVEGGRGTDTQYF. The CDR3 DNA is TGCAGCGTTGAAGGGGGGAGGGGAACAGATACGCAGTATTTT.

This chain uses TRBV27 with TRBJ2-5, with TRBD2 identical over 8 bases. CDR1 is MNHEY, CDR2 SMNVEV, per germline (reference sequence). The CDR3 consists of 14 residues. With V trimmed by 4 bases and J by 4 bases, 5 bases remained unmatched. CDR3 sequence reads: CASSSGRGTETQYF. DNA of the CDR3: TGTGCCAGCAGTTCCGGGAGGGGGACAGAGACCCAGTACTTC.

The chain combines TRBV27 with TRBJ1-1; 7 bases align to TRBD1. After removal of 2 bases from V and 2 bases from J, the junction contained 2 bases not matched to a gene. The CDR3 covers 14 residues. Germline V gene data show CDR1 as MNHEY and CDR2 as SMNVEV (reference sequence). The CDR3 DNA sequence: TGTGCCAGCAGTTTACAGGGGGGCAACACTGAAGCTTTCTTT. Its protein is CASSLQGGNTEAFF.

This sequence joins TRBV5-5 and TRBJ1-6; TRBD1 matches 8 bases. The trim removed 2 bases at V and 10 bases at J, leaving 11 bases unmatched. The CDR3 extends over 16 amino acids. Germline loops: CDR1 SGHKS, CDR2 YYEKEE (reference sequence). CDR3 DNA sequence: TGTGCCAGCAGCTTCGAGTCAGGGGGCGTAGGGTCACCCCTCCACTTT. Protein: CASSFESGGVGSPLHF.

This rearrangement joins TRBV21-1 to TRBJ2-1; the DNA was not used to check the table's D call, TRBD2. TRBV21-1 is a pseudogene locus. The CDR3 sequence is 14 residues long. CDR3 sequence (DNA): TGTGCCAGCAGCCCGAGGACTAGCGGACGGGTTAGGATCTTC. Its protein is CASSPRTSGRVRIF.

The chain carries TRBV7-8 and TRBJ2-4; the match to TRBD2 covers 7 bases. The CDR3 consists of 13 residues. The germline V gene encodes CDR1 SGHVS and CDR2 FQNEAQ. J was trimmed by 7 bases and V by 5 bases; bases with no gene match: 5. The DNA of the CDR3 is TGTGCCAGCAGCCCCCCGGGAGGTAACATTCAGTACTTC. Translated: CASSPPGGNIQYF. Full variable domain (missing parts from reference TRBV7-8 and TRBJ2-4): GAGVSQSPRYKVAKRGQDVALRCDPISGHVSLFWYQQALGQGPEFLTYFQNEAQLDKSGLPSDRFFAERPEGSVSTLKIQRTQQEDSAVYLCASSPPGGNIQYFGAGTRLSVL.

The chain links TRBV9 to TRBJ2-5; 14 bases map to TRBD2. The V gene end was trimmed by 3 bases and the J gene end by 5 bases; junction bases not matched to a gene: 6. This CDR3 is 16 amino acids long. CDR1 and CDR2 (germline): SGDLS, YYNGEE. The CDR3 region has the DNA TGTGCCAGCAGCGCGGGACTAGCGGGAGTGGGGGAGACCCAGTACTTC. Translation: CASSAGLAGVGETQYF.

This rearrangement joins TRBV11-3 to TRBJ2-2, with D perhaps matching TRBD2 (5 bases). Germline V gives CDR1 SGHNT, CDR2 YENEEA. V was cut by 1 base and J by 8 bases, with 14 bases left in between. The CDR3 runs 15 residues. The CDR3 loop reads CASSLARTLFGELFF. CDR3 bases: TGTGCCAGCAGCTTAGCTCGGACTCTCTTTGGGGAGCTGTTTTTT.

This clone was picked up one time. This sequence joins TRBV7-9 and TRBJ1-1, with 8 bases that match TRBD1. The junction had 8 bases not matched to a gene; V was cut back by 5 bases and J by 3 bases. CDR3 size: 15 residues. The germline V gene encodes CDR1 SEHNR and CDR2 FQNEAQ (reference sequence). Here the CDR3 reads CASSPRTGRDTEAFF. The DNA for the CDR3 is TGTGCCAGCAGCCCTCGGACAGGGAGGGACACTGAAGCTTTCTTT. Based on the CDR3 plus reference TRBV7-9 and TRBJ1-1, the full variable domain is DTGVSQNPRHKITKRGQNVTFRCDPISEHNRLYWYRQTLGQGPEFLTYFQNEAQLEKSRLLSDRFSAERPKGSFSTLEIQRTEQGDSAMYLCASSPRTGRDTEAFFGQGTRLTVV.

In its sample, this clone was seen a few times. The V gene is TRBV27, the J gene TRBJ1-2; the D gene is possibly TRBD1 (6 bases). The V end lost 8 bases, the J end lost 6 bases, and 19 bases lay between the germline ends. This CDR3 is built from 14 residues. Germline CDR1 reads MNHEY; CDR2 reads SMNVEV (reference sequence). The CDR3 nucleotides are TGTGCCAGCCGATTAACTACAGGGTCCCATGGCTACACCTTC. Residues: CASRLTTGSHGYTF.